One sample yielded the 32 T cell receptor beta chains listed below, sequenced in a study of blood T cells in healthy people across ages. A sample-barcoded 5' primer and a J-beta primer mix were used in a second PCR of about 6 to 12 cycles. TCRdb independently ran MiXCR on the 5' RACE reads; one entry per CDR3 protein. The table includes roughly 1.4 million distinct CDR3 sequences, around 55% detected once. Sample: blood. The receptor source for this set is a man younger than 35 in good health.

CDR3 amino acids: CSARGPADTQYF. The CDR3 DNA reads as TGCAGTGCTCGCGGGCCCGCAGATACGCAGTATTTT. This sequence joins TRBV20-1 and TRBJ2-3, with D possibly being TRBD2 (5 bases). There are 12 residues in the CDR3. CDR1 DFQATT and CDR2 SNEGSKA come from the germline V gene (reference sequence). V lost 5 bases and J lost 4, with 10 bases in between.

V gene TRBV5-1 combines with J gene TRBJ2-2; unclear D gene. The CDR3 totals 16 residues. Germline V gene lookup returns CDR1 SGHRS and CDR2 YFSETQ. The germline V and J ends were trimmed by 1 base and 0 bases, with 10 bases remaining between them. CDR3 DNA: TGCGCCAGCAGCTTGATTAGACCGCCGAACACCGGGGAGCTGTTTTTT. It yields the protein CASSLIRPPNTGELFF.

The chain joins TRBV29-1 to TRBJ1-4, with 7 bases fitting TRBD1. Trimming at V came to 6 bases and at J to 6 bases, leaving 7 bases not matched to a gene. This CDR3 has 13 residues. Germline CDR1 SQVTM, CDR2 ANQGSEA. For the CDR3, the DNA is TGCAGCGTGATGACAGGGAGGGATGAAAAACTGTTTTTT. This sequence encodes CSVMTGRDEKLFF.

The CDR3 reads CASSPRAGGEEQYF. DNA for the CDR3: TGTGCCAGCAGCCCTAGGGCAGGGGGAGAGGAGCAGTACTTC. This rearrangement joins TRBV7-2 to TRBJ2-7; TRBD1 agrees at 7 bases. The CDR3 totals 14 residues. The J segment lost 7 bases and the V segment lost 5 bases, leaving 11 bases of the junction unmatched. The V gene's germline CDR1 is SGHTA and CDR2 FQGNSA.

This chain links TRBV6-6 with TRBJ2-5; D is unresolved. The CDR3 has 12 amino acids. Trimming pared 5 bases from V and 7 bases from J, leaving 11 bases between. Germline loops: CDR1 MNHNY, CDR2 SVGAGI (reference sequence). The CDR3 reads CASSGVQWTQYF. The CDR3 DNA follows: TGTGCCAGCAGTGGAGTCCAGTGGACCCAGTACTTC.

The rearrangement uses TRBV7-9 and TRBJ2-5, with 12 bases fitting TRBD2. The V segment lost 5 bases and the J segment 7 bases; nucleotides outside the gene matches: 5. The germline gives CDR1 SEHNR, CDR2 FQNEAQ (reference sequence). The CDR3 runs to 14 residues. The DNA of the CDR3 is TGTGCCAGCAGCCAAGGACTAGCGGGGAGGACCCAGTACTTC. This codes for CASSQGLAGRTQYF.

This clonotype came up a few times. The CDR3 DNA reads as TGTGCCAGCAGCTTAGAGGCCAGGAGCTACGAGCAGTACTTC. It specifies CASSLEARSYEQYF. The chain joins TRBV7-9 to TRBJ2-7, with no clear D. The CDR3 has 14 amino acids. Trimming took 1 base from V and 3 from J, leaving 10 bases between them. Germline CDR1 SEHNR, CDR2 FQNEAQ (reference sequence).

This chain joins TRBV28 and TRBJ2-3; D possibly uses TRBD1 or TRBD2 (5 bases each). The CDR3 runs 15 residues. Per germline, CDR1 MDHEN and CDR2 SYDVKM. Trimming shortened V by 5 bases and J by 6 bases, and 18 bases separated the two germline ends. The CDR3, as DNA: TGTGCCAGCAGTCTACGACCGGGGCAGATTGATACGCAGTATTTT. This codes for CASSLRPGQIDTQYF.

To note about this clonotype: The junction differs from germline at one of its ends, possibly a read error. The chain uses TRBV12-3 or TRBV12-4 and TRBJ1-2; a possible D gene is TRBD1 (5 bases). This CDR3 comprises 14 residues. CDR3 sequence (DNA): TGTGCCAGCAGTTTGGAGGGGATTAACTGTGGCTACACCTTC. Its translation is CASSLEGINCGYTF.

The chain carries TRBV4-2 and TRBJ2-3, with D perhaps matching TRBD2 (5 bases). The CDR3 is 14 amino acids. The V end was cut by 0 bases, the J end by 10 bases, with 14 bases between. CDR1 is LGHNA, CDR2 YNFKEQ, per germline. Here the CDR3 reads CASSQDPGEVPQYF. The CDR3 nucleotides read TGTGCCAGCAGCCAAGATCCCGGGGAAGTGCCGCAGTATTTT.

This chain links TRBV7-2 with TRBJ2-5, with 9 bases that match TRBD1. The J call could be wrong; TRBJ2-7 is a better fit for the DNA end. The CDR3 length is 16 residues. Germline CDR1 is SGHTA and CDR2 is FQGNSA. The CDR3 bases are TGTGCCAGCAGCTTAGCACAGGGGGCTCTGTTCTCCGAGCAGTACTTC. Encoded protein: CASSLAQGALFSEQYF.

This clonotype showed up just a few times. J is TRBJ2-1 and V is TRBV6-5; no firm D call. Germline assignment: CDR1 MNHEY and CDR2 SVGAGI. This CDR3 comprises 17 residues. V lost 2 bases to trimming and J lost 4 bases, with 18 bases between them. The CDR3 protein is CASSYNDPLFEYNEQFF. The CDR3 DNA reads TGTGCCAGCAGTTACAACGACCCCCTTTTTGAGTACAATGAGCAGTTCTTC.

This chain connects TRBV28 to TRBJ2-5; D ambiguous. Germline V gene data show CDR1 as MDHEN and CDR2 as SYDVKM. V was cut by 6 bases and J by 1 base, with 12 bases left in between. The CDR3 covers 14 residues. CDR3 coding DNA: TGTGCCAGCAGGAGACGAGGCCTCCAAGAGACCCAGTACTTC. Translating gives CASRRRGLQETQYF.

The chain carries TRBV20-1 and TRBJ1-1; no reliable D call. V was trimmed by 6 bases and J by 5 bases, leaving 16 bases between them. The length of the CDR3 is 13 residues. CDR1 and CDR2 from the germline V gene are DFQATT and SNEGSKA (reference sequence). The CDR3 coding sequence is TGCAGTGCCATCTACGGGGTCGGAACTGAAGCTTTCTTT. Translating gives CSAIYGVGTEAFF.

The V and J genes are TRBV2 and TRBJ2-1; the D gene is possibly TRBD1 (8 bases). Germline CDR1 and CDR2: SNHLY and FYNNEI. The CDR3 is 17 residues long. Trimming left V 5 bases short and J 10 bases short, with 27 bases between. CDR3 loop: CASSNPLGQGRDYEQFF. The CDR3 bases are TGTGCCAGCAGTAACCCTCTTGGACAGGGACGGGACTACGAGCAGTTCTTC.

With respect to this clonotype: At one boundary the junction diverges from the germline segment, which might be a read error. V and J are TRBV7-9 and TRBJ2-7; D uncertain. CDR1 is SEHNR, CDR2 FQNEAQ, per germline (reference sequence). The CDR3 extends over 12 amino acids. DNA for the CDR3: TGTTCCAGCAGGTCAGGCTTCTACGAGCAGTACTTC. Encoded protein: CSSRSGFYEQYF.

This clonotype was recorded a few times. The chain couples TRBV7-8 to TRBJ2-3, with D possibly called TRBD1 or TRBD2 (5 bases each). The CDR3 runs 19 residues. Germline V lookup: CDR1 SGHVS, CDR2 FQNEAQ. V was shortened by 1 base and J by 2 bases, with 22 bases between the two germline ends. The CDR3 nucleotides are TGTGCCAGCAGCTTAGTCGGGGCCCAATTGAAAGATGTCACAGATACGCAGTATTTT. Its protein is CASSLVGAQLKDVTDTQYF.

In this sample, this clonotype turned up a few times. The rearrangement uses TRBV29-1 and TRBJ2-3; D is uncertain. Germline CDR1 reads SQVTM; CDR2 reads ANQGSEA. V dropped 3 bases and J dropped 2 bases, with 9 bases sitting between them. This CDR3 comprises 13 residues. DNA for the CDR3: TGCAGCGTTGATCCCGGCACCACAGATACGCAGTATTTT. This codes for CSVDPGTTDTQYF.

The chain's CDR3 is CASSKGLVGVHGETQYF. CDR3 coding DNA: TGTGCCAGCAGCAAGGGACTAGTGGGAGTTCACGGCGAGACCCAGTACTTC. The chain is built from TRBV21-1 and TRBJ2-7; the table calls TRBD2, which could not be checked here. The closer fit of TRBJ2-5 to the DNA end suggests the J call may be wrong. TRBV21-1 is shown as a pseudogene. The CDR3 has 17 amino acids.

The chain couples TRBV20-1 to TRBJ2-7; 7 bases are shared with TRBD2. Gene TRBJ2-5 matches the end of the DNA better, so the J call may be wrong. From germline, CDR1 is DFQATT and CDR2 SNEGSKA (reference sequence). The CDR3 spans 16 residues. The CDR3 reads CSAPTLIAGLKETQYF. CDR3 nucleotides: TGCAGTGCTCCAACCCTAATAGCGGGTCTGAAGGAGACCCAGTACTTC.

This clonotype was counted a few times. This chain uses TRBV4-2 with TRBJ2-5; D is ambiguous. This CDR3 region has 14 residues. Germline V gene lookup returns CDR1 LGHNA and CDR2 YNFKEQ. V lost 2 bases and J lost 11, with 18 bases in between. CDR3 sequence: CASSQLSSYNEQYF. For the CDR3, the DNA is TGTGCCAGCAGCCAACTCTCATCCTACAATGAGCAGTACTTC.

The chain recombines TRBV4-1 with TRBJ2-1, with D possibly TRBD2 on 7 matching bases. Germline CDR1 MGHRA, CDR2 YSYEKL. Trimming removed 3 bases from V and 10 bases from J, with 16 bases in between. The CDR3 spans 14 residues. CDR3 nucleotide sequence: TGCGCCAGCAGCCAGGGGGGGCCTCTACGGGAGCAGTTCTTC. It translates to CASSQGGPLREQFF.

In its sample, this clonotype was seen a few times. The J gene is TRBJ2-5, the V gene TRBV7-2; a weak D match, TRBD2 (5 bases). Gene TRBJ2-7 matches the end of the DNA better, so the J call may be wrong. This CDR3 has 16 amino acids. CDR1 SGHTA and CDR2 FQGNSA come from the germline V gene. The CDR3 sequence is CASSLAGRGRSNEQYF. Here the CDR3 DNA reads TGTGCCAGCAGCTTAGCGGGAAGAGGGCGTAGTAACGAGCAGTACTTC.

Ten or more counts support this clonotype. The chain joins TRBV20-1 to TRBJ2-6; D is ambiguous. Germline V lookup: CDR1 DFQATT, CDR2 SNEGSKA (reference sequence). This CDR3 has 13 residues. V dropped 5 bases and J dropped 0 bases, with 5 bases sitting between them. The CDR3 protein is CSAQLSGANVLTF. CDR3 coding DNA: TGCAGTGCTCAGCTCTCTGGGGCCAACGTCCTGACTTTC.

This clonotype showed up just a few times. The CDR3 nucleotides read TGCAGTGCCGAGGACAGGGGATACAATGAGCAGTACTTC. It encodes CSAEDRGYNEQYF. V gene TRBV20-1 combines with J gene TRBJ2-1; 9 bases align to TRBD1. The J call may be faulty, since TRBJ2-7 better matches the DNA end. Germline CDR1 reads DFQATT; CDR2 reads SNEGSKA (reference sequence). The CDR3 contains 13 residues.

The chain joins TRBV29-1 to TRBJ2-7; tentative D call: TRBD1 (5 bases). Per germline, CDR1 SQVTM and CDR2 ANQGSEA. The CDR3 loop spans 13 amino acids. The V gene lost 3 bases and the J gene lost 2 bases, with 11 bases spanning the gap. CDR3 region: CSVEQPGTYEQYF. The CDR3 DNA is TGCAGCGTTGAGCAGCCAGGGACCTACGAGCAGTACTTC.

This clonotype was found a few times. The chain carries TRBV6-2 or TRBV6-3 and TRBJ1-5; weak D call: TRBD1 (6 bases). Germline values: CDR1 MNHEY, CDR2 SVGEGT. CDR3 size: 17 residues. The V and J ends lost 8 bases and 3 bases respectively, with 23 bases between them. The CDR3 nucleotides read TGTGCCAGCGCCGCTTCGGGGGCGATCTATATCAATCAGCCCCAGCATTTT. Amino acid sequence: CASAASGAIYINQPQHF.

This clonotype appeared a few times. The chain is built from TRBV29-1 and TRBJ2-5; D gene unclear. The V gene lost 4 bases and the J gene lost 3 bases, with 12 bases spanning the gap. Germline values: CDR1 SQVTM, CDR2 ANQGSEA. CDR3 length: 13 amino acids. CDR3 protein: CSVVPRAEETQYF. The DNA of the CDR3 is TGCAGCGTTGTACCACGCGCAGAAGAGACCCAGTACTTC.

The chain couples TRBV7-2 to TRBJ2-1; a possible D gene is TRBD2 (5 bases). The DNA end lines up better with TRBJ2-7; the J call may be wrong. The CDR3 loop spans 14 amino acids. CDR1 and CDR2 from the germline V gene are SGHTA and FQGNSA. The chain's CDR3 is CASSFQRGYNEQYF. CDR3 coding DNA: TGTGCCAGCAGCTTCCAACGGGGTTACAATGAGCAGTACTTC.

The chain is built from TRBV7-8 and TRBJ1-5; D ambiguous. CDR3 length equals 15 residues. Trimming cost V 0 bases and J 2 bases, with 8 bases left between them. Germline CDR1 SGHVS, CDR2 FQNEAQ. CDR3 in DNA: TGTGCCAGCAGCTTAGCGCTGAGTGGCAATCAGCCCCAGCATTTT. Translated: CASSLALSGNQPQHF.

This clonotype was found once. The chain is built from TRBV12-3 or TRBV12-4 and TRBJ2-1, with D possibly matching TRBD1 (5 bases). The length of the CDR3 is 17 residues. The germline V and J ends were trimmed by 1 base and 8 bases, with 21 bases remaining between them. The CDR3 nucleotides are TGTGCCAGCAGTTTAGAATACGACAGCCTACTTTGGCATGAGCAGTTCTTC. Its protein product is CASSLEYDSLLWHEQFF.

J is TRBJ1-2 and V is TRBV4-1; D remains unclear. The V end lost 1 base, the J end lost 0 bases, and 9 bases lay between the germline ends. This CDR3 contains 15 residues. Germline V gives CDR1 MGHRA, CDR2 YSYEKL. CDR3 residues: CASSQGLKPNYGYTF. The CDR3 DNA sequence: TGCGCCAGCAGCCAAGGACTGAAACCTAACTATGGCTACACCTTC.